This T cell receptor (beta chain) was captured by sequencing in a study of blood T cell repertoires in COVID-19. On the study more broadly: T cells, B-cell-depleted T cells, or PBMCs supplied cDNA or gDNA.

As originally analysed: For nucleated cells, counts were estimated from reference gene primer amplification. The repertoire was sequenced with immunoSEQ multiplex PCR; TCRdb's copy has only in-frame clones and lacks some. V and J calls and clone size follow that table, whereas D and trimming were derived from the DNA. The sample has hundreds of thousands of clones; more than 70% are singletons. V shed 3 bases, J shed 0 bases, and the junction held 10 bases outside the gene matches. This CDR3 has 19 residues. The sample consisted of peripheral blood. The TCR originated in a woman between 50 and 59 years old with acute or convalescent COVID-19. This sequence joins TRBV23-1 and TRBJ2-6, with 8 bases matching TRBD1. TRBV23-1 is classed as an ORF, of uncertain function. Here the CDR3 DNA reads TGCGCCAGCAGTCACGCCTTCGGGACAGGCACCTCTGGGGCCAACGTCCTGACTTTC. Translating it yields CASSHAFGTGTSGANVLTF.